What follows are 31 T cell receptor beta chains derived from one specimen sequenced in a study of CD8 T cells in ankylosing spondylitis. TCRdb reprocessed the 5' RACE reads with MiXCR, giving one entry per CDR3 protein. This table has some 220,000 distinct CDR3 sequences, more than 9% appearing once. The material sequenced was blood, either unsorted or a sorted T cell fraction (not recorded which). Receptors originate from a male donor with ankylosing spondylitis or in good health (not recorded which).

The chain recombines TRBV30 with TRBJ2-5, with D unresolved. The CDR3 contains 13 residues. Per the germline V gene, CDR1 is GTSNPN and CDR2 is SVGIG (reference sequence). V was trimmed by 2 bases and J by 5 bases, leaving 12 bases between them. In nucleotides, the CDR3 is TGTGCCTGGAGTACCCTCTACGGGGAGACCCAGTACTTC. Translated: CAWSTLYGETQYF.

This clonotype was picked up many times. This chain uses TRBV12-5 with TRBJ1-1; 7 positions agree with TRBD1. Trimming took 6 bases from V and 4 from J; bases not matched to a gene: 5. The CDR3 consists of 13 residues. Per the germline V gene, CDR1 is LGHNT and CDR2 is FRNRAP. CDR3 residues: CASGYGTVTEAFF. The CDR3 DNA is TGTGCTAGTGGATACGGGACAGTCACTGAAGCTTTCTTT.

This clonotype was recorded many times. The CDR3 bases are TGTGCCAGCAGTTTAGGGGCCTTAAACATTCAGTACTTC. Amino acids: CASSLGALNIQYF. This chain joins TRBV12-3 or TRBV12-4 and TRBJ2-4; D is unclear. The CDR3 is 13 amino acids. The V gene lost 1 base and the J gene lost 6 bases, with 7 bases spanning the gap.

Many counts were recorded for this clonotype. This chain connects TRBV2 to TRBJ1-2; no clear D gene. V was trimmed by 7 bases and J by 3 bases, leaving 15 bases between them. The CDR3 is 14 amino acids. CDR1 is SNHLY, CDR2 FYNNEI, per germline. In nucleotides, the CDR3 is TGTGCCAGCAAGTGGTGGGAGAGGGACTATGGCTACACCTTC. Translating gives CASKWWERDYGYTF.

The table lists this clonotype with a few counts. The chain employs TRBV4-2 and TRBJ2-3, with 9 bases matching TRBD2. The V gene end was trimmed by 0 bases and the J gene end by 4 bases; junction bases not matched to a gene: 5. This CDR3 region has 16 residues. Germline V lookup: CDR1 LGHNA, CDR2 YNFKEQ. Here the CDR3 reads CASSQDSAGGADTQYF. The CDR3 coding sequence is TGTGCCAGCAGCCAAGATAGCGCGGGGGGGGCAGATACGCAGTATTTT.

In its sample, this clonotype was seen a few times. The rearrangement links TRBV4-1 to TRBJ2-4; 10 nucleotides align to TRBD2. The CDR3 extends over 20 amino acids. Germline CDR1 MGHRA, CDR2 YSYEKL. Trimming at V came to 1 base and at J to 0 bases, leaving 12 bases not matched to a gene. The CDR3 DNA sequence: TGCGCCAGCAGCCAAGGAGTAGGGCTAGCGGGGGCCATAGCCAAAAACATTCAGTACTTC. Residues: CASSQGVGLAGAIAKNIQYF.

This rearrangement joins TRBV12-3 or TRBV12-4 to TRBJ1-1, with TRBD1 as a possible D gene (5 bases). The V end was cut by 1 base, the J end by 1 base, with 10 bases between. The CDR3 length is 15 residues. DNA for the CDR3: TGTGCCAGCAGTTTAGAGGCAGGGCAGAACACTGAAGCTTTCTTT. Its protein is CASSLEAGQNTEAFF.

This rearrangement joins TRBV19 to TRBJ1-1; D unclear. CDR3 length: 15 amino acids. In germline, CDR1 is LNHDA, CDR2 SQIVND (reference sequence). Trimming cost V 5 bases and J 0 bases, with 13 bases left between them. CDR3 nucleotides: TGTGCCAGTAGTGACCTTAGAGGCATGAACACTGAAGCTTTCTTT. The encoded protein is CASSDLRGMNTEAFF.

The sample holds many counts of this clonotype. This chain connects TRBV3-1 to TRBJ2-1; TRBD1 aligns across 9 bases. Germline values: CDR1 LGHDT, CDR2 YNNKEL (reference sequence). The CDR3 is 15 amino acids. The ends lost 4 bases at V and 9 bases at J; junction bases unmatched: 10. For the CDR3, the DNA is TGTGCCAGCAGCCTCCTAAGGACAGGGGAGAGTGAGCAGTTCTTC. Its protein is CASSLLRTGESEQFF.

This clonotype has ten or more counts. This chain joins TRBV20-1 and TRBJ1-2, with a tentative D call TRBD1 (5 bases). Germline V gene data show CDR1 as DFQATT and CDR2 as SNEGSKA (reference sequence). The CDR3 length is 14 residues. V was clipped by 1 base and J by 3 bases, with 12 bases between them. The CDR3 DNA follows: TGCAGTGCTAGAGGTTCAGGGTGGGACTATGGCTACACCTTC. It is translated as CSARGSGWDYGYTF.

This clonotype was counted many times. As DNA, the CDR3 is TGTGCCACCAGTGATGGGGGTCACGCGAGGGGCAATGAGCAGTTCTTC. Translated, it gives CATSDGGHARGNEQFF. This chain joins TRBV24-1 and TRBJ2-1; D might be TRBD1 or TRBD2, each matching 5 bases. This CDR3 contains 16 residues. V gave up 3 bases and J gave up 6 bases, with 17 bases separating them. Germline CDR1 KGHDR, CDR2 SFDVKD.

This clonotype was seen at least ten times. V usage is TRBV20-1 and J usage is TRBJ2-7; 7 nucleotides agree with TRBD1. In germline, CDR1 is DFQATT, CDR2 SNEGSKA (reference sequence). The CDR3 runs to 16 residues. The ends lost 3 bases at V and 4 bases at J; junction bases unmatched: 15. Here the CDR3 DNA reads TGCAGTGCTAGGATGTCGCTGGACAGGCCACTGTACGAGCAGTACTTC. Amino acid sequence: CSARMSLDRPLYEQYF.

This sequence joins TRBV4-1 and TRBJ2-3; D assignment may be TRBD1 or TRBD2 (7 bases each). V gave up 4 bases and J gave up 4 bases, with 18 bases separating them. Germline loops: CDR1 MGHRA, CDR2 YSYEKL. CDR3 length: 16 amino acids. As DNA, the CDR3 is TGCGCCAGCAGCCCTACAGGGGTGGGGGGGCCAGATACGCAGTATTTT. Protein: CASSPTGVGGPDTQYF.

This clonotype was recorded many times. The genes are TRBV29-1 and TRBJ1-3; perhaps TRBD1 as D (6 bases). With 3 bases removed from V and 4 bases from J, the gap between germline ends came to 13 bases. CDR3 length: 14 amino acids. Germline V gene sequence: CDR1 SQVTM, CDR2 ANQGSEA. CDR3 region: CSVEAGQLGNTIYF. The CDR3 coding sequence is TGCAGCGTTGAGGCCGGACAGTTGGGAAACACCATATATTTT.

This clonotype was counted many times. The chain links TRBV4-2 to TRBJ1-2; D is perhaps TRBD1 (5 bases). Trimming shortened V by 0 bases and J by 4 bases, and 15 bases separated the two germline ends. The CDR3 length is 16 residues. Germline assignment: CDR1 LGHNA and CDR2 YNFKEQ. As DNA, the CDR3 is TGTGCCAGCAGCCAAGAGGGGGACGGCCGGACCTATGGCTACACCTTC. Protein product: CASSQEGDGRTYGYTF.

This CDR3 is CASSLSSGGKETQYF. DNA of the CDR3: TGTGCCAGCAGCTTATCCAGCGGGGGGAAGGAGACCCAGTACTTC. The chain uses TRBV11-2 and TRBJ2-5; 9 nucleotides align to TRBD2. The CDR3 length is 15 residues. With V trimmed by 2 bases and J by 5 bases, 6 bases remained unmatched. In germline, CDR1 is SGHAT, CDR2 FQNNGV.

This clonotype was seen more than once but under ten times. One base away lies a much larger clone, so this may be a sequencing read error. The chain uses TRBV3-1 and TRBJ2-1; D is undetermined. Germline V gives CDR1 LGHDT, CDR2 YNNKEL (reference sequence). This CDR3 contains 17 residues. CDR3 nucleotide sequence: TGTGCCTGCAGCCAAGAAAAACGGATGAGCTCCTACAATGAGCAGTTCTTC. Its protein product is CACSQEKRMSSYNEQFF.

The chain links TRBV20-1 to TRBJ1-2; TRBD1 matches 7 bases. With V trimmed by 2 bases and J by 4 bases, 4 bases remained unmatched. The CDR3 is 13 residues long. The germline V gene has CDR1 DFQATT and CDR2 SNEGSKA (reference sequence). CDR3 loop: CSARPGTAYGYTF. The CDR3 DNA is TGCAGTGCTAGACCCGGGACAGCCTATGGCTACACCTTC.

This chain links TRBV19 with TRBJ1-1; TRBD1 agrees at 10 bases. The CDR3 covers 15 residues. The V and J ends lost 5 bases and 3 bases, in that order; junction bases with no gene match: 6. Germline lookup yields CDR1 LNHDA and CDR2 SQIVND (reference sequence). The CDR3 sequence is CASSVTGGAYTEAFF. The CDR3 nucleotides are TGTGCCAGTAGTGTGACAGGGGGCGCCTACACTGAAGCTTTCTTT.

CDR3 DNA sequence: TGTGCCAGCAGTTTAACAGGGGTAGAGACCCAGTACTTC. Its protein product is CASSLTGVETQYF. The V call is TRBV12-3 or TRBV12-4, the J call TRBJ2-5; 7 bases line up with TRBD1. Trimming removed 2 bases from V and 4 bases from J; junction bases left unmatched: 1. The CDR3 consists of 13 residues.

This clonotype was counted ten times or more. The gene calls are TRBV12-3 or TRBV12-4 and TRBJ2-3; D may be TRBD2 (5 bases). Trimming left V 5 bases short and J 0 bases short, with 12 bases between. The CDR3 length is 15 residues. In DNA, the CDR3 is TGTGCCAGCAGTGGACGGGGAAAAAGCACAGATACGCAGTATTTT. Protein product: CASSGRGKSTDTQYF.

This clonotype was detected ten times or more. The chain has TRBV19 and TRBJ1-1, with 7 bases identical to TRBD1. Germline values: CDR1 LNHDA, CDR2 SQIVND (reference sequence). The junction had 5 bases not matched to a gene; V was cut back by 7 bases and J by 0 bases. The CDR3 covers 14 residues. CDR3 protein: CASIRQGLNTEAFF. The DNA for the CDR3 is TGTGCCAGTATCCGACAGGGATTGAACACTGAAGCTTTCTTT.

This clonotype has a count of ten or more. The genes are TRBV10-3 and TRBJ2-2, with D possibly TRBD2 on 6 matching bases. CDR3 size: 16 residues. Germline V gives CDR1 ENHRY, CDR2 SYGVKD. V gave up 0 bases and J gave up 6 bases, with 14 bases separating them. CDR3 amino acids: CAISESRAGGAGELFF. CDR3 coding DNA: TGTGCCATCAGTGAGTCACGGGCAGGCGGGGCCGGGGAGCTGTTTTTT.

This clonotype appeared many times. This sequence joins TRBV12-3 or TRBV12-4 and TRBJ2-1, with 8 bases that match TRBD2. The J segment lost 15 bases and the V segment lost 2 bases, leaving 6 bases of the junction unmatched. The CDR3 consists of 12 residues. CDR3 protein: CASSLSSGLPFF. DNA for the CDR3: TGTGCCAGCAGTTTATCTAGCGGGCTGCCGTTCTTC.

This clonotype was seen many times. The chain combines TRBV4-2 with TRBJ2-5; the D gene could be TRBD1 or TRBD2 (5 bases each). The CDR3 spans 15 residues. The germline gives CDR1 LGHNA, CDR2 YNFKEQ. The V end lost 1 base, the J end lost 3 bases, and 12 bases lay between the germline ends. This chain's CDR3 is CASSQGGKGEETQYF. CDR3 DNA: TGTGCCAGCAGCCAAGGAGGGAAAGGGGAAGAGACCCAGTACTTC.

This clonotype was found many times. The rearrangement uses TRBV4-1 and TRBJ2-3; D might be TRBD1 or TRBD2, each matching 5 bases. The CDR3 consists of 14 residues. V lost 0 bases and J 8 bases, leaving 12 bases between the germline ends. The V gene's germline CDR1 is MGHRA and CDR2 YSYEKL. The CDR3 loop reads CASSQDLGEGTQYF. The CDR3 DNA sequence: TGCGCCAGCAGCCAAGATTTGGGGGAAGGTACGCAGTATTTT.

Details on this clonotype: The junction departs from germline at one end; a sequencing error may be responsible. The chain couples TRBV4-1 to TRBJ1-1; perhaps TRBD1 as D (6 bases). Per germline, CDR1 MGHRA and CDR2 YSYEKL. The CDR3 covers 14 residues. The CDR3 protein is CASSQKQGTGETFF. The CDR3 DNA reads as TGCGCCAGCAGCCAAAAACAGGGAACGGGTGAAACTTTCTTT.

Ten or more counts support this clonotype. The chain joins TRBV6-1 to TRBJ2-5; 7 nucleotides agree with TRBD2. Germline trimming cut 7 bases from V and 10 bases from J; bases unmatched to any gene: 18. CDR3 length equals 15 residues. CDR1 is MNHNS, CDR2 SASEGT, per germline. The DNA of the CDR3 is TGTGCCAGCATGACTTTGGGACTACCTCCGGGCGACCAGTACTTC. It specifies CASMTLGLPPGDQYF.

This clonotype was detected many times. The rearrangement uses TRBV20-1 and TRBJ1-4, with D tentatively TRBD1 (5 bases). V shed 4 bases and J shed 0 bases, with 18 bases lying between them. CDR3 size: 17 residues. Per the germline V gene, CDR1 is DFQATT and CDR2 is SNEGSKA (reference sequence). CDR3 bases: TGCAGTGCTATTTCCCCCCTCACAGGAGCAACTAATGAAAAACTGTTTTTT. This sequence encodes CSAISPLTGATNEKLFF.

V and J are TRBV4-2 and TRBJ2-2, with 14 bases fitting TRBD2. The CDR3 extends over 19 amino acids. Germline V gives CDR1 LGHNA, CDR2 YNFKEQ. J lost 4 bases, V lost 0 bases, and 7 bases had no gene match. The CDR3 is CASSQDRGLAGEGTGELFF. CDR3 DNA sequence: TGTGCCAGCAGCCAAGATAGGGGACTAGCGGGAGAGGGCACCGGGGAGCTGTTTTTT.

This clonotype was recorded many times. The CDR3 nucleotides are TGTGCCAGCAGCTTACTCCAGGGGAACACCATATATTTT. Protein: CASSLLQGNTIYF. The chain carries TRBV7-2 and TRBJ1-3; possibly TRBD1 for D (6 bases). The V and J ends lost 2 bases and 7 bases respectively, with 9 bases between them. CDR3 length: 13 residues. Per the germline V gene, CDR1 is SGHTA and CDR2 is FQGNSA.